A single sample gave rise to the 17 T cell receptor beta chains below, sequenced in a study of T cell changes during pregnancy in multiple sclerosis. The data were produced by immunoSEQ multiplex PCR, yet TCRdb's version contains in-frame clones alone and is incomplete. The table has approximately 100,000 clones, 90% to 95% seen once. The specimen was peripheral blood, collected before pregnancy. The source of these receptors is a female donor with multiple sclerosis, enrolled in a pregnancy study.

The chain links TRBV25-1 to TRBJ2-5, with D possibly being TRBD2 (6 bases). V lost 5 bases and J lost 4, with 20 bases in between. Germline CDR1 reads MGHDK; CDR2 reads SYGVNS. The CDR3 is made up of 16 amino acids. The CDR3 sequence: CASSLKGRSVGETQYF. CDR3 nucleotide sequence: TGTGCCAGCAGTCTTAAGGGGAGGAGTGTGGGAGAGACCCAGTACTTC.

DNA for the CDR3: TGCAGCGTTGACGATTGGCTAGCGGAGACCCAAGAGACCCAGTACTTC. Encoded protein: CSVDDWLAETQETQYF. J is TRBJ2-5 and V is TRBV29-1, with TRBD2 matching over 7 bases. The trim removed 3 bases at V and 1 base at J, leaving 11 bases unmatched. The germline V gene encodes CDR1 SQVTM and CDR2 ANQGSEA. The CDR3 has 16 amino acids.

The chain joins TRBV6-1 to TRBJ1-1, with a possible D match to TRBD1 (5 bases). The germline V gene has CDR1 MNHNS and CDR2 SASEGT. CDR3 length equals 15 residues. V was shortened by 2 bases and J by 3 bases, with 13 bases between the two germline ends. The CDR3 protein is CASSELTDPDTEAFF. As DNA, the CDR3 is TGTGCCAGCAGTGAACTGACAGACCCGGACACTGAAGCTTTCTTT.

The chain recombines TRBV7-9 with TRBJ2-7, with D possibly TRBD2 on 7 matching bases. V shed 5 bases and J shed 0 bases, with 20 bases lying between them. Germline values: CDR1 SEHNR, CDR2 FQNEAQ (reference sequence). CDR3 length: 17 residues. CDR3 coding DNA: TGTGCCAGCAGCCCCGTAGTAGGGGGGGTCTTCTCCTACGAGCAGTACTTC. Protein sequence: CASSPVVGGVFSYEQYF. The full variable domain, its missing parts supplied by reference TRBV7-9 and TRBJ2-7, is DTGVSQNPRHKITKRGQNVTFRCDPISEHNRLYWYRQTLGQGPEFLTYFQNEAQLEKSRLLSDRFSAERPKGSFSTLEIQRTEQGDSAMYLCASSPVVGGVFSYEQYFGPGTRLTVT.

The chain carries TRBV28 and TRBJ1-5, with D hard to call. Germline CDR1 is MDHEN and CDR2 is SYDVKM. V lost 7 bases and J 5 bases, leaving 15 bases between the germline ends. CDR3 length: 14 residues. The CDR3 DNA reads as TGTGCCAGCAAGGGTGGAGGGTTATATCAGCCCCAGCATTTT. Translation: CASKGGGLYQPQHF.

This chain uses TRBV7-2 with TRBJ2-7; unclear D gene. CDR1 SGHTA and CDR2 FQGNSA come from the germline V gene. The CDR3 runs to 15 residues. V lost 5 bases and J lost 0, with 14 bases in between. CDR3 residues: CASSPQRVSSYEQYF. DNA of the CDR3: TGTGCCAGCAGCCCACAACGGGTCAGCTCCTACGAGCAGTACTTC.

V and J are TRBV28 and TRBJ1-5; possibly TRBD1 for D (5 bases). Trimming left V 5 bases short and J 5 bases short, with 19 bases between. The CDR3 is 16 amino acids. The germline V gene has CDR1 MDHEN and CDR2 SYDVKM. The DNA for the CDR3 is TGTGCCAGCAGTCCACGGGGGTTACGTGGGTATCAGCCCCAGCATTTT. This gives the protein CASSPRGLRGYQPQHF.

The chain joins TRBV5-1 to TRBJ1-5; D call uncertain. Germline CDR1 and CDR2: SGHRS and YFSETQ. Trimming took 0 bases from V and 3 from J, leaving 13 bases between them. The CDR3 loop spans 16 amino acids. This CDR3 reads CASSLGQKIANQPQHF. DNA of the CDR3: TGCGCCAGCAGCTTGGGGCAGAAAATAGCCAATCAGCCCCAGCATTTT.

This clone was seen a single time. This chain uses TRBV9 with TRBJ1-2, with D uncertain. The V end lost 4 bases, the J end lost 7 bases, and 11 bases lay between the germline ends. The CDR3 contains 12 residues. Germline CDR1 reads SGDLS; CDR2 reads YYNGEE. The CDR3 DNA follows: TGTGCCAGCAGCCTCGAGGAGCGTGGCTACACCTTC. It specifies CASSLEERGYTF. The full variable domain, with the rest looked up from reference TRBV9 and TRBJ1-2, is DSGVTQTPKHLITATGQRVTLRCSPRSGDLSVYWYQQSLDQGLQFLIQYYNGEERAKGNILERFSAQQFPDLHSELNLSSLELGDSALYFCASSLEERGYTFGSGTRLTVV.

This clone was seen a single time. The chain links TRBV2 to TRBJ2-5; 8 nucleotides line up with TRBD1. Germline-derived CDR1 and CDR2 are SNHLY and FYNNEI. The ends lost 5 bases at V and 2 bases at J; junction bases unmatched: 1. The length of the CDR3 is 13 residues. The CDR3 sequence: CASSRTGQETQYF. In DNA form, the CDR3 reads TGTGCCAGCAGTCGGACAGGGCAAGAGACCCAGTACTTC.

The chain recombines TRBV20-1 with TRBJ1-2; D is ambiguous. Germline lookup yields CDR1 DFQATT and CDR2 SNEGSKA (reference sequence). The CDR3 spans 11 residues. V was trimmed by 7 bases and J by 3 bases, leaving 9 bases between them. In nucleotides, the CDR3 is TGCAGTGGTAACGGTGACTATGGCTACACCTTC. This gives the protein CSGNGDYGYTF.

V and J are TRBV29-1 and TRBJ2-7; tentatively, D is TRBD2 (6 bases). The V end was cut by 6 bases, the J end by 4 bases, with 13 bases between. Germline-derived CDR1 and CDR2 are SQVTM and ANQGSEA. The CDR3 consists of 12 residues. As DNA, the CDR3 is TGCAGCGTCGTAGATCGGGGGTACGAGCAGTACTTC. Translated: CSVVDRGYEQYF.

V usage is TRBV7-2 and J usage is TRBJ1-1; D may be TRBD1 (6 bases). V was pared by 5 bases and J by 4 bases, with 14 bases between. The CDR3 runs to 14 residues. From germline, CDR1 is SGHTA and CDR2 FQGNSA. The CDR3 region has the DNA TGTGCCAGCAGCCTCAGGGGCGCGGGCACTGAAGCTTTCTTT. Translated: CASSLRGAGTEAFF.

The chain combines TRBV7-9 with TRBJ1-1; D remains unclear. Per the germline V gene, CDR1 is SEHNR and CDR2 is FQNEAQ (reference sequence). The CDR3 consists of 11 residues. Trimming took off 5 bases at V and 6 bases at J, with 7 bases between the two ends. The CDR3 DNA reads TGTGCCAGCAGCCAGAAACCTGAAGCTTTCTTT. This translates into CASSQKPEAFF.

This clone was picked up one time. The chain recombines TRBV28 with TRBJ2-7; TRBD1 matches 8 bases. The CDR3 is 15 amino acids. Germline V CDR1 and CDR2: MDHEN, SYDVKM. J was trimmed by 2 bases and V by 4 bases; bases with no gene match: 7. CDR3 in DNA: TGTGCCAGCAGTTCCCGACAGGGGCTGGCCTACGAGCAGTACTTC. Its protein is CASSSRQGLAYEQYF.

The chain joins TRBV5-1 to TRBJ1-1, with a weak D call TRBD1 (6 bases). The V end was cut by 1 base, the J end by 0 bases, with 13 bases between. CDR3 length equals 16 residues. Looked up from germline, CDR1 is SGHRS and CDR2 is YFSETQ. Here the CDR3 reads CASSLTGFPMNTEAFF. Here the CDR3 DNA reads TGCGCCAGCAGCTTGACAGGGTTCCCCATGAACACTGAAGCTTTCTTT.

The V and J genes are TRBV2 and TRBJ2-7; 9 bases align to TRBD2. The CDR3 spans 15 residues. The trim removed 5 bases at V and 2 bases at J, leaving 7 bases unmatched. Germline-derived CDR1 and CDR2 are SNHLY and FYNNEI. CDR3 in amino acids: CASSPGASGTYEQYF. In DNA, the CDR3 is TGTGCCAGCAGTCCCGGGGCTAGCGGGACCTACGAGCAGTACTTC.